The rows below give T cell receptor beta chains drawn from one sample of a study of blood T cell repertoires in COVID-19. The method was immunoSEQ multiplex PCR; TCRdb's version includes in-frame clones alone and lacks a portion of them. In the table there are 450,000 or so clones, approximately 90% of which are singletons. Source material: peripheral blood. These receptor sequences come from a man between 18 and 35 years old with COVID-19, enrolled during active disease. Each CDR3 is given with its conserved first and last residue. A D gene is named only where the DNA matches it firmly. Size tells how often a clone was seen (once, few, many) or the class of an expanded clone, and some rows leave it out.

d_gene: -
v_gene: TRBV25-1
j_gene: TRBJ1-6
abundance: -
CDR3nt: TGTGCCAGCAGTGAGAGTGGGGTACAGGATTCACCCCTCCACTTT
CDR3aa: CASSESGVQDSPLHF

d_gene: -
v_gene: TRBV19
j_gene: TRBJ2-6
abundance: -
CDR3nt: TGTGCCAGTAGTATGACAGGTTCGTCTGGGGCCAACGTCCTGACTTTC
CDR3aa: CASSMTGSSGANVLTF

d_gene: TRBD1
v_gene: TRBV6-5
j_gene: TRBJ2-7
abundance: -
CDR3nt: TGTGCCAGCAGTTATGGACAGGCTCTAGGAGAGCAGTACTTC
CDR3aa: CASSYGQALGEQYF

d_gene: TRBD1
v_gene: TRBV11-3
j_gene: TRBJ2-7
abundance: -
CDR3nt: TGTGCCAGCAGCTTTTCGGGACAGCAAGACTACGAGCAGTACTTC
CDR3aa: CASSFSGQQDYEQYF

d_gene: -
v_gene: TRBV7-8
j_gene: TRBJ1-4
abundance: -
CDR3nt: TGTGCCAGCAGCAAGAACCAGGGATGGAGAGAAAAACTGTTTTTT
CDR3aa: CASSKNQGWREKLFF

d_gene: TRBD1
v_gene: TRBV3-1/TRBV3-2
j_gene: TRBJ2-7
abundance: -
CDR3nt: TGTGCCAGCAGAACCGGGACAGGAGACTACGAGCAGTACTTC
CDR3aa: CASRTGTGDYEQYF

d_gene: TRBD2
v_gene: TRBV24-1
j_gene: TRBJ2-3
abundance: -
CDR3nt: TGTGCCACCAGTGTCTGGACTAGCGGAAGAGATACGCAGTATTTT
CDR3aa: CATSVWTSGRDTQYF

d_gene: -
v_gene: TRBV6-6
j_gene: TRBJ2-2
abundance: -
CDR3nt: TGTGCCAGCAGTTACGAGCGGTTGAACACCGGGGAGCTGTTTTTT
CDR3aa: CASSYERLNTGELFF

d_gene: -
v_gene: TRBV5-1
j_gene: TRBJ2-7
abundance: -
CDR3nt: TGCGCCAGCAGCTCGATGACCCCCCGCGCCGGGATCTATTACGAGCAGTACTTC
CDR3aa: CASSSMTPRAGIYYEQYF

d_gene: -
v_gene: TRBV27
j_gene: TRBJ1-1
abundance: few
CDR3nt: TGTGCCAGCAGTATTCGGACCAGGGGTAGGGACACTGAAGCTTTCTTT
CDR3aa: CASSIRTRGRDTEAFF

d_gene: TRBD1
v_gene: TRBV19
j_gene: TRBJ2-2
abundance: once
CDR3nt: TGTGCCAGTAGTATGGTCGGGACAGGGCGCACCGGGGAGCTGTTTTTT
CDR3aa: CASSMVGTGRTGELFF

d_gene: TRBD1
v_gene: TRBV15
j_gene: TRBJ2-4
abundance: -
CDR3nt: TGTGCCACCAGCGGAAGAATGTACGGGACAGGGTTGGACATTCAGTACTTC
CDR3aa: CATSGRMYGTGLDIQYF

d_gene: -
v_gene: TRBV5-4
j_gene: TRBJ2-7
abundance: -
CDR3nt: TGTGCCAGCAGCTTGGGTGCGAGCGGGTCCTACGAGCAGTACTTC
CDR3aa: CASSLGASGSYEQYF

d_gene: -
v_gene: TRBV19
j_gene: TRBJ2-7
abundance: -
CDR3nt: TGTGCCAGTAGTACCTCAGGGTCCGGCGAGCAGTACTTC
CDR3aa: CASSTSGSGEQYF

d_gene: TRBD1
v_gene: TRBV5-1
j_gene: TRBJ2-7
abundance: -
CDR3nt: TGCGCCAGCAGCTTGAGATCCCTCGGGACAGGGGGGTTCTACGAGCAGTACTTC
CDR3aa: CASSLRSLGTGGFYEQYF

d_gene: TRBD1
v_gene: TRBV25-1
j_gene: TRBJ1-1
abundance: once
CDR3nt: TGTGCCAGCAGTGGAACAGGGGTTGGGGGAACTGAAGCTTTCTTT
CDR3aa: CASSGTGVGGTEAFF

d_gene: TRBD1
v_gene: TRBV7-9
j_gene: TRBJ2-5
abundance: -
CDR3nt: TGTGCCAGCACCATACAGGGGATTTCAGAGACCCAGTACTTC
CDR3aa: CASTIQGISETQYF

d_gene: TRBD1
v_gene: TRBV3-1/TRBV3-2
j_gene: TRBJ2-2
abundance: few
CDR3nt: TGTGCCAGCAGCCACCTAGACAGGGCGGCCGGGGAGCTGTTTTTT
CDR3aa: CASSHLDRAAGELFF

d_gene: -
v_gene: TRBV9
j_gene: TRBJ2-2
abundance: -
CDR3nt: TGTGCCAGCAGCGTAGGGACTACATGGCTGGCAAACACCGGGGAGCTGTTTTTT
CDR3aa: CASSVGTTWLANTGELFF

d_gene: TRBD2
v_gene: TRBV2
j_gene: TRBJ2-5
abundance: -
CDR3nt: TGTGCCACAGAACAAGTGTATATGACTAGCGGGGGGAAGACCCAGTACTTC
CDR3aa: CATEQVYMTSGGKTQYF

d_gene: -
v_gene: TRBV5-1
j_gene: TRBJ2-7
abundance: -
CDR3nt: TGCGCCAGCAGCTTGGCTGTCTCCTACGAGCAGTACTTC
CDR3aa: CASSLAVSYEQYF

d_gene: -
v_gene: TRBV2
j_gene: TRBJ1-1
abundance: -
CDR3nt: TGTGCCAGCAGTGGACCGAGGGCGTCGGACACTGAAGCTTTCTTT
CDR3aa: CASSGPRASDTEAFF

d_gene: -
v_gene: TRBV5-8
j_gene: TRBJ2-1
abundance: -
CDR3nt: TGTGCCAGCAGCTTGGGCACAGGGCTGGGAAATGAGCAGTTCTTC
CDR3aa: CASSLGTGLGNEQFF

d_gene: TRBD2
v_gene: TRBV29-1
j_gene: TRBJ2-3
abundance: -
CDR3nt: TGCAGCGTTGCAGCGGGAGGACCAGATACGCAGTATTTT
CDR3aa: CSVAAGGPDTQYF

d_gene: TRBD1
v_gene: TRBV3-1/TRBV3-2
j_gene: TRBJ1-6
abundance: once
CDR3nt: TGTGCCAGCAGCCCAACCCGACAGGGCACAGGGTCACCCCTCCACTTT
CDR3aa: CASSPTRQGTGSPLHF

d_gene: TRBD2
v_gene: TRBV19
j_gene: TRBJ2-3
abundance: -
CDR3nt: TGTGCCAGTAAAACGGGGGGGTTGGATACGCAGTATTTT
CDR3aa: CASKTGGLDTQYF

d_gene: TRBD2
v_gene: TRBV5-4
j_gene: TRBJ2-1
abundance: -
CDR3nt: TGTGCCAGCAGCCTCAGGATAGCGGGGACCTACAATGAGCAGTTCTTC
CDR3aa: CASSLRIAGTYNEQFF

d_gene: TRBD2
v_gene: TRBV6-5
j_gene: TRBJ2-2
abundance: -
CDR3nt: TGTGCCAGCACTACTAGCGGGATTGGTACCGGGGAGCTGTTTTTT
CDR3aa: CASTTSGIGTGELFF

d_gene: TRBD1
v_gene: TRBV27
j_gene: TRBJ2-1
abundance: -
CDR3nt: TGTGCCAGCATCGCGTCAGGGGGCGCCTATGAGCAGTTCTTC
CDR3aa: CASIASGGAYEQFF

d_gene: -
v_gene: TRBV3-1/TRBV3-2
j_gene: TRBJ1-2
abundance: -
CDR3nt: TGTGCCAGCAGCCGTACTAACTATGGCTACACCTTC
CDR3aa: CASSRTNYGYTF

d_gene: TRBD1
v_gene: TRBV7-3
j_gene: TRBJ1-2
abundance: -
CDR3nt: TGTGCCAGCAGCTCCGGGACAGGGGGTTTCGGCTACACCTTC
CDR3aa: CASSSGTGGFGYTF

d_gene: -
v_gene: TRBV19
j_gene: TRBJ1-1
abundance: -
CDR3nt: TGTGCCAGTAGTCAAAAAAAGCTTTTCCCCACTGAAGCTTTCTTT
CDR3aa: CASSQKKLFPTEAFF

d_gene: TRBD1
v_gene: TRBV28
j_gene: TRBJ1-1
abundance: -
CDR3nt: TGTGCCAGCAGTAAGGGACAGGTACTGAACACTGAAGCTTTCTTT
CDR3aa: CASSKGQVLNTEAFF

d_gene: -
v_gene: TRBV19
j_gene: TRBJ1-6
abundance: -
CDR3nt: TGTGCCAGTACACGGAGCTCCTATAATTCACCCCTCCACTTT
CDR3aa: CASTRSSYNSPLHF

d_gene: -
v_gene: TRBV7-2
j_gene: TRBJ2-1
abundance: -
CDR3nt: TGTGCCAGCAGCTCCAGGGTCAATGAGCAGTTCTTC
CDR3aa: CASSSRVNEQFF

d_gene: -
v_gene: TRBV4-1
j_gene: TRBJ1-4
abundance: -
CDR3nt: TGCGCCAGCAGCCAAGGTTACGAGCGAGAAAAACTGTTTTTT
CDR3aa: CASSQGYEREKLFF

d_gene: -
v_gene: TRBV11-2
j_gene: TRBJ2-5
abundance: -
CDR3nt: TGTGCCAGCAGCTCCCGCGGGATTCAAGAGACCCAGTACTTC
CDR3aa: CASSSRGIQETQYF

d_gene: -
v_gene: TRBV3-1/TRBV3-2
j_gene: TRBJ1-2
abundance: -
CDR3nt: TGTGCCAGCAGCCAAGATCACGCAGGGTACGTGGGCCACACCTTC
CDR3aa: CASSQDHAGYVGHTF

d_gene: TRBD2
v_gene: TRBV7-2
j_gene: TRBJ2-2
abundance: -
CDR3nt: TGTGCCAGCAGCTCCAACAGCGGGGGATGGGCCGGGGAGCTGTTTTTT
CDR3aa: CASSSNSGGWAGELFF

d_gene: TRBD1
v_gene: TRBV7-2
j_gene: TRBJ2-1
abundance: -
CDR3nt: TGTGCCAGCAGGTACACCTCGACAGGGTTCAATGAGCAGTTCTTC
CDR3aa: CASRYTSTGFNEQFF

d_gene: -
v_gene: TRBV11-2
j_gene: TRBJ1-3
abundance: -
CDR3nt: TGTGCCAGCAGCTTGCTATGGACAGCTCGAGGAAACACCATATATTTT
CDR3aa: CASSLLWTARGNTIYF

d_gene: -
v_gene: TRBV27
j_gene: TRBJ1-5
abundance: -
CDR3nt: TGTGCCAGCAGTACCCACAGGTCTCGCAATCAGCCCCAGCATTTT
CDR3aa: CASSTHRSRNQPQHF

d_gene: -
v_gene: TRBV12-5
j_gene: TRBJ1-1
abundance: -
CDR3nt: TGTGCTAGTGGTTTGTCTACTCTCACCAGGGCGGGGGAAGCTTTCTTT
CDR3aa: CASGLSTLTRAGEAFF

d_gene: TRBD1
v_gene: TRBV24-1
j_gene: TRBJ1-6
abundance: -
CDR3nt: TGTGCCACCAGTGCCTCCCTTGGGGCAGGGGGGCCAGCGGAGAATTCACCCCTCCACTTT
CDR3aa: CATSASLGAGGPAENSPLHF

d_gene: TRBD2
v_gene: TRBV7-9
j_gene: TRBJ2-1
abundance: -
CDR3nt: TGTGCCAGCAGGGGGACTAGCAGCAATGAGCAGTTCTTC
CDR3aa: CASRGTSSNEQFF

d_gene: TRBD2
v_gene: TRBV29-1
j_gene: TRBJ2-7
abundance: -
CDR3nt: TGCAGCACCATCGGGGGGTCCTACGAGCAGTACTTC
CDR3aa: CSTIGGSYEQYF

d_gene: TRBD2
v_gene: TRBV27
j_gene: TRBJ2-1
abundance: -
CDR3nt: TGTGCCAGCAGTTTCGGACTAGTGCGTTCTGAGCAGTTCTTC
CDR3aa: CASSFGLVRSEQFF

d_gene: -
v_gene: TRBV13
j_gene: TRBJ1-6
abundance: few
CDR3nt: TGTGCCAGCAGCCTCAGGGTATCACCCCTCCACTTT
CDR3aa: CASSLRVSPLHF

d_gene: TRBD1
v_gene: TRBV29-1
j_gene: TRBJ2-1
abundance: -
CDR3nt: TGCAGCGTTGCAGCCCGGGACAGCGCCTACAATGAGCAGTTCTTC
CDR3aa: CSVAARDSAYNEQFF

d_gene: TRBD2
v_gene: TRBV11-3
j_gene: TRBJ2-7
abundance: -
CDR3nt: TGTGCCAGCAGCTTCGGTAGCGGGGACCACTACGAGCAGTACTTC
CDR3aa: CASSFGSGDHYEQYF